This TCR beta chain stems from a study of T cells after yellow fever vaccination. In the study overall: Low-cell-number fractions were prepared with SMART-Seq v4 Ultra Low Input. Findings and caveats of the study: The secondary response peaked faster, at day 5 versus 15, but was weaker. Within FACS-sorted repertoires, abundant clonotypes contaminating from the bulk population could be present.

Notes on this clonotype: Antigen unknown.

V shed 6 bases and J shed 7 bases, with 15 bases lying between them. This CDR3 has 13 residues. Germline V gene lookup returns CDR1 MNHNS and CDR2 SASEGT. TCRdb re-called the 5' RACE reads through MiXCR, storing one row per CDR3 protein. The sample has hundreds of thousands of distinct CDR3 sequences, approximately 3.8% seen once. The rearrangement links TRBV6-1 to TRBJ1-1, with D maybe TRBD1 (6 bases). This specimen consisted of PBMCs, obtained on the day of the yellow fever booster vaccination. The sequence was collected from a man between 18 and 29 years old who received the YFV17D yellow fever vaccine. Here the CDR3 DNA reads TGTGCCAGCAGGGGACTACAGGGCCTTGAAGCTTTCTTT. The encoded protein is CASRGLQGLEAFF.